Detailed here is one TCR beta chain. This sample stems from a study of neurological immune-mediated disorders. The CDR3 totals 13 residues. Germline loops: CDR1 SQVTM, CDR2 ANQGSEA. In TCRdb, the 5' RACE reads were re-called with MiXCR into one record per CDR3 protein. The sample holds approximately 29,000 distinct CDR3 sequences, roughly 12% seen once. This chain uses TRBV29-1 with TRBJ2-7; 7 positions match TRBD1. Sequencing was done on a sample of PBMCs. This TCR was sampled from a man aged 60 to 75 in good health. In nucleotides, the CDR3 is TGCGTAGCCTCCGGGACAGTGTCCTACGAGCAGTACTTC. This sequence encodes CVASGTVSYEQYF.